These 26 T cell receptor beta chains were sequenced from one sample in a study of T cell changes during pregnancy in multiple sclerosis (dated by TCRdb to between 2017 and 2020). Preparation of the library involved the immunoSEQ multiplex PCR assay. TCRdb provides this immuneACCESS table in a form limited to in-frame rearrangements. Some clones are lacking; in checked studies, under half of them reflect an unresolved V gene, and why the rest are absent is not known. Present in this sample are 100,000 or so clones, more than 80% of which were seen just once. The ten largest clones represent approximately 1.2% of the sample. The sequencing here drew on peripheral blood, taken in the second trimester of pregnancy. All receptors derive from a female donor with multiple sclerosis, enrolled in a pregnancy study.

The sample holds one count of this clone. The V and J genes are TRBV6-5 and TRBJ2-1; 11 bases are shared with TRBD1. The CDR3 covers 14 residues. Trimming cost V 6 bases and J 9 bases; bases outside gene matches: 7. Germline V gives CDR1 MNHEY, CDR2 SVGAGI. The CDR3 bases are TGTGCCAGCAGCCGGGACAGGGGGTTGAGTGAGCAGTTCTTC. Translation gives CASSRDRGLSEQFF.

J is TRBJ1-5 and V is TRBV27; 7 bases align to TRBD1. Germline V gene data show CDR1 as MNHEY and CDR2 as SMNVEV (reference sequence). V shed 8 bases and J 3 bases; nucleotides not matched to a gene: 16. The CDR3 contains 17 residues. The CDR3 here is CASSMSLGTDLNQPQHF. For the CDR3, the DNA is TGTGCCAGCTCCATGTCGTTGGGGACAGACCTCAATCAGCCCCAGCATTTT.

The genes are TRBV5-5 and TRBJ1-1, with TRBD1 matching over 8 bases. The CDR3 extends over 15 amino acids. Germline CDR1 is SGHKS and CDR2 is YYEKEE (reference sequence). V gave up 2 bases and J gave up 7 bases; unmatched junction bases: 10. CDR3 nucleotide sequence: TGTGCCAGCAGCTTCAGGACAGGGCGGCCGAATGAAGCTTTCTTT. It codes for CASSFRTGRPNEAFF.

A single count supports this clone. The genes are TRBV14 and TRBJ2-7; 9 nucleotides line up with TRBD1. Germline CDR1 and CDR2: SGHDN and FVKESK. CDR3 length: 15 residues. V dropped 2 bases and J dropped 4; count of bases not matched to a gene: 6. The CDR3 loop reads CASSQPGQGYYEQYF. CDR3 nucleotide sequence: TGTGCCAGCAGCCAACCGGGACAGGGATATTACGAGCAGTACTTC. The whole variable domain, filled in from reference TRBV14 and TRBJ2-7, reads EAGVTQFPSHSVIEKGQTVTLRCDPISGHDNLYWYRRVMGKEIKFLLHFVKESKQDESGMPNNRFLAERTGGTYSTLKVQPAELEDSGVYFCASSQPGQGYYEQYFGPGTRLTVT.

The chain uses TRBV7-2 and TRBJ1-3, with D possibly TRBD1 on 5 matching bases. Looked up from germline, CDR1 is SGHTA and CDR2 is FQGNSA. The V end was cut by 0 bases, the J end by 4 bases, with 10 bases between. The CDR3 consists of 15 residues. In nucleotides, the CDR3 is TGTGCCAGCAGCTTAGCACAGGCGGGGGGAAACACCATATATTTT. Amino acids: CASSLAQAGGNTIYF.

This CDR3 is CATSRAVGGGGTEAFF. CDR3 bases: TGTGCCACCAGCAGAGCCGTCGGGGGGGGCGGCACTGAAGCTTTCTTT. V gene TRBV15 combines with J gene TRBJ1-1; tentative D call: TRBD1 (6 bases). Germline CDR1 is LNHNV and CDR2 is YYDKDF (reference sequence). The CDR3 spans 16 residues. Trimming took off 1 base at V and 4 bases at J, with 16 bases between the two ends.

This clone was recorded once. The chain employs TRBV28 and TRBJ1-3; unclear D gene. This CDR3 contains 14 residues. Germline-derived CDR1 and CDR2 are MDHEN and SYDVKM. The V end was cut by 2 bases, the J end by 3 bases, with 8 bases between. CDR3 sequence: CASSLAQDGNTIYF. The CDR3 nucleotides are TGTGCCAGCAGTTTAGCTCAGGATGGAAACACCATATATTTT.

The J gene is TRBJ1-5, the V gene TRBV13, with D possibly being TRBD1 (6 bases). The CDR3 is made up of 16 amino acids. The germline gives CDR1 PRHDT, CDR2 FYEKMQ (reference sequence). V was cut by 0 bases and J by 2 bases, with 11 bases left in between. The CDR3 here is CASSLGGGRGNQPQHF. The CDR3 region has the DNA TGTGCCAGCAGCTTAGGGGGGGGGCGAGGCAATCAGCCCCAGCATTTT. Filled out from reference TRBV13 and TRBJ1-5, the complete variable domain reads AAGVIQSPRHLIKEKRETATLKCYPIPRHDTVYWYQQGPGQDPQFLISFYEKMQSDKGSIPDRFSAQQFSDYHSELNMSSLELGDSALYFCASSLGGGRGNQPQHFGDGTRLSIL.

The chain uses TRBV5-1 and TRBJ2-1; TRBD2 matches 11 bases. Germline CDR1 and CDR2: SGHRS and YFSETQ. V was clipped by 4 bases and J by 13 bases; unmatched bases: 10. The CDR3 covers 14 residues. CDR3 loop: CASSTTTSGEGQFF. The CDR3 bases are TGCGCCAGCAGCACAACGACTAGCGGGGAGGGTCAGTTCTTC.

This chain joins TRBV5-1 and TRBJ2-3, with TRBD2 matching 10 bases. The CDR3 runs to 16 residues. V lost 0 bases and J lost 1; bases outside the gene matches: 2. CDR1 SGHRS and CDR2 YFSETQ come from the germline V gene. The CDR3 sequence is CASSLVLAGGTDTQYF. CDR3 nucleotide sequence: TGCGCCAGCAGCTTGGTGCTAGCGGGAGGCACAGATACGCAGTATTTT.

This chain links TRBV2 with TRBJ2-2; TRBD2 matches 8 bases. In germline, CDR1 is SNHLY, CDR2 FYNNEI. Trimming took 4 bases from V and 3 from J; bases not matched to a gene: 1. The CDR3 is made up of 14 amino acids. The CDR3 spells CASSVLADTGELFF. The CDR3 coding sequence is TGTGCCAGCAGTGTACTAGCGGACACCGGGGAGCTGTTTTTT.

This clone was recorded once. The rearrangement links TRBV7-2 to TRBJ2-5; 8 bases align to TRBD2. The ends lost 4 bases at V and 10 bases at J; junction bases unmatched: 2. CDR3 length: 11 amino acids. Germline CDR1 SGHTA, CDR2 FQGNSA. The CDR3 reads CASSSGGNQYF. The CDR3 DNA follows: TGTGCCAGCAGCTCGGGAGGGAACCAGTACTTC. The variable domain in full, completed from reference TRBV7-2 and TRBJ2-5, reads GAGVSQSPSNKVTEKGKDVELRCDPISGHTALYWYRQSLGQGLEFLIYFQGNSAPDKSGLPSDRFSAERTGGSVSTLTIQRTQQEDSAVYLCASSSGGNQYFGPGTRLLVL.

The V call is TRBV5-3, the J call TRBJ2-4, with TRBD1 as a possible D gene (5 bases). TRBV5-3 is an ORF, with its function uncertain. V gave up 2 bases and J gave up 2 bases, with 11 bases separating them. This CDR3 region has 15 residues. In nucleotides, the CDR3 is TGTGCCAGAAGCTTTACCCCAGGGTCCAAAAACATTCAGTACTTC. Residues: CARSFTPGSKNIQYF.

In this sample, this clone turned up once. The chain joins TRBV7-2 to TRBJ2-5; 10 bases are a match to TRBD2. V lost 6 bases to trimming and J lost 2 bases; unmatched junction nucleotides: 3. CDR1 is SGHTA and CDR2 is FQGNSA in the germline V gene. This CDR3 spans 14 amino acids. This CDR3 reads CASRASGGQETQYF. CDR3 in DNA: TGTGCCAGCAGGGCTAGCGGGGGTCAAGAGACCCAGTACTTC.

J is TRBJ2-2 and V is TRBV27; the D is unclear. This CDR3 spans 13 amino acids. Germline V lookup: CDR1 MNHEY, CDR2 SMNVEV (reference sequence). The V end was cut by 7 bases, the J end by 4 bases, with 10 bases between. Here the CDR3 DNA reads TGTGCCAGCACGGCCCGGGTCACCGGGGAGCTGTTTTTT. Translated, it gives CASTARVTGELFF.

The chain recombines TRBV9 with TRBJ2-7, with 7 bases lining up with TRBD1. The CDR3 is 16 amino acids. Germline values: CDR1 SGDLS, CDR2 YYNGEE. V was clipped by 4 bases and J by 4 bases; unmatched bases: 14. The CDR3 nucleotides are TGTGCCAGCAGCACCGCCGGGACAGCGAATTTTTACGAGCAGTACTTC. Protein: CASSTAGTANFYEQYF.

The chain uses TRBV19 and TRBJ1-1; 10 bases are shared with TRBD1. The V and J ends lost 2 bases and 6 bases, in that order; junction bases with no gene match: 9. Germline V gene data show CDR1 as LNHDA and CDR2 as SQIVND (reference sequence). This CDR3 spans 16 amino acids. The CDR3 DNA is TGTGCCAGTAGTATAATCCCGCCGGGACAGGGGCCTGAAGCTTTCTTT. Its protein is CASSIIPPGQGPEAFF.

V gene TRBV6-5 combines with J gene TRBJ1-5, with D uncertain. The CDR3 sequence is 10 residues long. CDR1 is MNHEY and CDR2 is SVGAGI in the germline V gene. Trimming removed 8 bases from V and 5 bases from J, with 4 bases in between. The chain's CDR3 is CASGHQPQHF. The CDR3 DNA reads TGTGCCAGCGGGCATCAGCCCCAGCATTTT.

The chain carries TRBV7-9 and TRBJ1-4; 8 nucleotides align to TRBD1. The V segment lost 5 bases and the J segment 3 bases; nucleotides outside the gene matches: 8. The CDR3 is 16 residues long. Germline CDR1 and CDR2: SEHNR and FQNEAQ (reference sequence). CDR3 residues: CASSRPRQGPNEKLFF. The CDR3 DNA follows: TGTGCCAGCAGCCGCCCGAGACAGGGGCCTAATGAAAAACTGTTTTTT. The full variable domain, in which reference TRBV7-9 and TRBJ1-4 provide the parts outside the CDR3, is DTGVSQNPRHKITKRGQNVTFRCDPISEHNRLYWYRQTLGQGPEFLTYFQNEAQLEKSRLLSDRFSAERPKGSFSTLEIQRTEQGDSAMYLCASSRPRQGPNEKLFFGSGTQLSVL.

This chain links TRBV28 with TRBJ1-5; 9 bases are a match to TRBD1. In germline, CDR1 is MDHEN, CDR2 SYDVKM. V was pared by 7 bases and J by 4 bases, with 14 bases of the junction left unmatched. The CDR3 loop spans 17 amino acids. CDR3 amino acids: CASTFVGTGTLNQPQHF. CDR3 bases: TGTGCCAGCACCTTTGTGGGGACAGGGACCCTAAATCAGCCCCAGCATTTT.

The chain employs TRBV18 and TRBJ2-3; perhaps TRBD2 as D (7 bases). This CDR3 is 20 amino acids long. Trimming removed 3 bases at V and 4 bases at J, with 29 bases between. In germline, CDR1 is KGHSH, CDR2 LQKENI. CDR3 residues: CASSPRAGAIITGFPDTQYF. The CDR3 nucleotides read TGTGCCAGCTCACCCCGGGCGGGGGCGATTATTACGGGTTTTCCAGATACGCAGTATTTT.

The chain has TRBV7-9 and TRBJ1-2; tentative D call: TRBD1 (5 bases). V was shortened by 3 bases and J by 4 bases, with 12 bases between the two germline ends. CDR1 SEHNR and CDR2 FQNEAQ come from the germline V gene (reference sequence). CDR3 length equals 14 residues. The CDR3 region is CASSFEGRGYGYTF. The CDR3 DNA follows: TGTGCCAGCAGCTTCGAGGGGAGGGGCTATGGCTACACCTTC.

This chain connects TRBV6-1 to TRBJ1-1; possible D gene TRBD1, 5 bases. Germline lookup yields CDR1 MNHNS and CDR2 SASEGT. The V end lost 6 bases, the J end lost 6 bases, and 20 bases lay between the germline ends. The CDR3 contains 15 residues. The CDR3 loop reads CASRGRDRGSAEAFF. CDR3 DNA: TGTGCCAGCAGGGGGAGGGACCGGGGGTCCGCTGAAGCTTTCTTT.

The chain is built from TRBV2 and TRBJ2-7; 10 bases align to TRBD2. The junction had 8 bases not matched to a gene; V was cut back by 6 bases and J by 3 bases. This CDR3 has 15 amino acids. Germline assignment: CDR1 SNHLY and CDR2 FYNNEI. This CDR3 is CASRERTSGRYEQYF. As DNA, the CDR3 is TGTGCCAGCAGAGAAAGGACTAGCGGACGCTACGAGCAGTACTTC.

The gene calls are TRBV9 and TRBJ2-3, with D perhaps TRBD2 (6 bases). CDR1 is SGDLS and CDR2 is YYNGEE in the germline V gene. CDR3 size: 13 residues. Trimming took 6 bases from V and 3 from J, leaving 11 bases between them. CDR3 nucleotide sequence: TGTGCCAGCAACGAGGGAGGAACAGATACGCAGTATTTT. It is translated as CASNEGGTDTQYF.

The chain couples TRBV14 to TRBJ1-1, with 7 nucleotides matching TRBD1. The length of the CDR3 is 14 residues. V lost 0 bases to trimming and J lost 8 bases; unmatched junction nucleotides: 6. Germline V gene lookup returns CDR1 SGHDN and CDR2 FVKESK. The CDR3 sequence: CASSQDFATGEAFF. The CDR3 DNA reads as TGTGCCAGCAGCCAAGATTTCGCGACAGGGGAAGCTTTCTTT.